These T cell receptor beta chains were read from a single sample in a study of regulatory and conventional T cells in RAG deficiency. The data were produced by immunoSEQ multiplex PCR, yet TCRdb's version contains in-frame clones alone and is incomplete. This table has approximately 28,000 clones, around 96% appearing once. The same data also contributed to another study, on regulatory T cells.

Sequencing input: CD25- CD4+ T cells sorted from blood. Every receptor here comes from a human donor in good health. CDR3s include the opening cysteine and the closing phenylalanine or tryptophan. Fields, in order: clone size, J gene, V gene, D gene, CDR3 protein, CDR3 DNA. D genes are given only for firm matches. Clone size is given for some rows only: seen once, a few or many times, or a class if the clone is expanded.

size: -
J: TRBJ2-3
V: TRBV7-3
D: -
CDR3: CASSLDRGTDTQYF
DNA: TGTGCCAGCAGCTTAGACCGGGGAACAGATACGCAGTATTTT

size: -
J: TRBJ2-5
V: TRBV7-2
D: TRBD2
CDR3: CASSWRERETQYF
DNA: TGTGCCAGCAGCTGGCGGGAGAGGGAGACCCAGTACTTC

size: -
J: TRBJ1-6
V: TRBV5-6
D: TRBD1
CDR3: CASSPIIRGIRSYNSPLHF
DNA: TGTGCCAGCAGCCCAATTATCAGGGGGATCCGCTCCTATAATTCACCCCTCCACTTT

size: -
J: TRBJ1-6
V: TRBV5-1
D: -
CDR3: CASSWEGRDPRDSPLHF
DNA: TGCGCCAGCAGCTGGGAAGGGCGGGACCCCAGGGATTCACCCCTCCACTTT

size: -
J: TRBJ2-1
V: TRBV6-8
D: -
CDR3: CASSKRQGGSYNEQFF
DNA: TGTGCCAGCAGTAAAAGGCAAGGGGGCTCCTACAATGAGCAGTTCTTC

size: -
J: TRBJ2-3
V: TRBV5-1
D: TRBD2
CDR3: CASSRTPGTSGGGTDTQYF
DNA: TGCGCCAGCAGCCGTACACCCGGGACTAGCGGGGGGGGGACAGATACGCAGTATTTT

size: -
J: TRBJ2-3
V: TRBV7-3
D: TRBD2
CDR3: CASSSRTSGGLADTQYF
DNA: TGTGCCAGCAGCTCCCGGACTAGCGGGGGGCTCGCAGATACGCAGTATTTT

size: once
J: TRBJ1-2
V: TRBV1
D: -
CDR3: CTSSQEDRRVYGYTF
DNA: TGCACCAGCAGCCAAGAGGACAGGCGGGTCTATGGCTACACCTTC

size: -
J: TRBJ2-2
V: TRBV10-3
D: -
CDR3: CAISGTGANTGELFF
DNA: TGTGCCATCAGTGGGACGGGGGCGAACACCGGGGAGCTGTTTTTT

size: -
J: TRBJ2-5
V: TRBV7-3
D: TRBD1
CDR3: CASSFGTGEQYF
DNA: TGTGCCAGCAGCTTCGGGACAGGGGAACAGTACTTC

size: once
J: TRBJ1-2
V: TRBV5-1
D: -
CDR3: CASSGTMTNYGYTF
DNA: TGCGCCAGCAGTGGGACAATGACTAACTATGGCTACACCTTC

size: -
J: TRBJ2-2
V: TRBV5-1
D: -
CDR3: CASSLIHTNTGELFF
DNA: TGCGCCAGCAGCTTGATACATACGAACACCGGGGAGCTGTTTTTT

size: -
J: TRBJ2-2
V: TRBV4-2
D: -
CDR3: CASSQAPSAGPGELFF
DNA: TGTGCCAGCAGCCAAGCCCCCTCCGCGGGACCCGGGGAGCTGTTTTTT

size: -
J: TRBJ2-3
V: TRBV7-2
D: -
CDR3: CASSLSVSSTDTQYF
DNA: TGTGCCAGCAGCTTATCGGTTTCTAGCACAGATACGCAGTATTTT

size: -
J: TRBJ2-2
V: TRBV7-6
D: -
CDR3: CASSFTPRGANTGELFF
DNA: TGTGCCAGCAGCTTCACCCCTAGAGGCGCGAACACCGGGGAGCTGTTTTTT

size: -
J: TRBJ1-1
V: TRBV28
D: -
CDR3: CATRDITEAFF
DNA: TGTGCCACTCGGGATATCACTGAAGCTTTCTTT

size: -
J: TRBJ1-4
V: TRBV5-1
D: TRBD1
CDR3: CASSLGWDRVSEKLFF
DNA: TGCGCCAGCAGCTTGGGGTGGGACAGGGTCTCTGAAAAACTGTTTTTT

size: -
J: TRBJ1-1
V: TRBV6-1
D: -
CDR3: CASSAGPNTEAFF
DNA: TGTGCCAGCAGTGCTGGCCCGAACACTGAAGCTTTCTTT

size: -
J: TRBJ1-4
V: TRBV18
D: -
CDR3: CASSDGPGKTNEKLFF
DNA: TGTGCCAGCTCCGATGGCCCAGGGAAAACTAATGAAAAACTGTTTTTT

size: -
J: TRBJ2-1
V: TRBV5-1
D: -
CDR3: CASSERGPAYNEQFF
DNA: TGCGCCAGCAGCGAACGCGGGCCTGCCTACAATGAGCAGTTCTTC

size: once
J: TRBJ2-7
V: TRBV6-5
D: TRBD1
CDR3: CASSYDRDGEQYF
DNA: TGTGCCAGCAGTTACGACAGGGACGGCGAGCAGTACTTC

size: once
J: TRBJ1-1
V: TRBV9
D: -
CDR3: CASTEELNTEAFF
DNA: TGTGCCAGCACTGAGGAGTTGAACACTGAAGCTTTCTTT

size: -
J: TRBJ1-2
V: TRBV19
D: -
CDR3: CASSSSTGPNYYGYTF
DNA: TGTGCCAGTAGTTCGTCGACAGGCCCTAACTACTATGGCTACACCTTC

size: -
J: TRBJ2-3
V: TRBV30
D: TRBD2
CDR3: CAWRGLAVSWGTDTQYF
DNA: TGTGCCTGGAGAGGGCTAGCGGTGTCTTGGGGCACAGATACGCAGTATTTT

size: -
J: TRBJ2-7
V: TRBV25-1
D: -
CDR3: CASSGPGNERTYEQYF
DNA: TGTGCCAGCAGTGGACCAGGGAACGAAAGGACCTACGAGCAGTACTTC

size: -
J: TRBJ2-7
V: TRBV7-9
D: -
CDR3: CASSLEVRASEQYF
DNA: TGTGCCAGCAGCTTAGAGGTCAGGGCATCCGAGCAGTACTTC

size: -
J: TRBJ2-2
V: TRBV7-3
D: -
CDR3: CASSLIPRVNTGELFF
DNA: TGTGCCAGCAGCTTAATCCCCCGGGTGAACACCGGGGAGCTGTTTTTT

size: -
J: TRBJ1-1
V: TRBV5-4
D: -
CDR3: CASSLVSGNTEAFF
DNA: TGTGCCAGCAGCTTGGTCAGCGGGAACACTGAAGCTTTCTTT

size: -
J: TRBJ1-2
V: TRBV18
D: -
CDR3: CASSPMSGRVNYGYTF
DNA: TGTGCCAGCTCACCAATGTCGGGCAGGGTGAACTATGGCTACACCTTC

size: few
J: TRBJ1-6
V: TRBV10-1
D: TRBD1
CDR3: CASIGTGLNSPLHF
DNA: TGCGCCAGCATTGGGACAGGGCTAAATTCACCCCTCCACTTT

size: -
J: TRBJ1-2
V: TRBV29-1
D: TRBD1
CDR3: CGGQGDDYGYTF
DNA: TGCGGGGGACAGGGAGACGACTATGGCTACACCTTC

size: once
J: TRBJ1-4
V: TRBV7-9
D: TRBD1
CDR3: CASTTAGTGNEKLFF
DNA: TGTGCCAGCACCACAGCCGGGACAGGGAATGAAAAACTGTTTTTT

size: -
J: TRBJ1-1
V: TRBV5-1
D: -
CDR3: CASSAGGPTEAFF
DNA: TGCGCCAGCAGTGCGGGAGGCCCCACTGAAGCTTTCTTT

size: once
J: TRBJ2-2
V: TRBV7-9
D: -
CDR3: CASSLGLANTGELFF
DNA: TGTGCCAGCAGCTTAGGACTGGCGAACACCGGGGAGCTGTTTTTT

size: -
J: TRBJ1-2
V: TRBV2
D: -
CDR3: CASSQVVGRVYTEGYTF
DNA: TGTGCCAGCAGTCAAGTGGTTGGCAGGGTATATACTGAGGGCTACACCTTC

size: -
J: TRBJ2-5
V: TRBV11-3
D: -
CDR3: CASSLRGDLWETQYF
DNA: TGTGCCAGCAGCTTAAGAGGGGACTTGTGGGAGACCCAGTACTTC